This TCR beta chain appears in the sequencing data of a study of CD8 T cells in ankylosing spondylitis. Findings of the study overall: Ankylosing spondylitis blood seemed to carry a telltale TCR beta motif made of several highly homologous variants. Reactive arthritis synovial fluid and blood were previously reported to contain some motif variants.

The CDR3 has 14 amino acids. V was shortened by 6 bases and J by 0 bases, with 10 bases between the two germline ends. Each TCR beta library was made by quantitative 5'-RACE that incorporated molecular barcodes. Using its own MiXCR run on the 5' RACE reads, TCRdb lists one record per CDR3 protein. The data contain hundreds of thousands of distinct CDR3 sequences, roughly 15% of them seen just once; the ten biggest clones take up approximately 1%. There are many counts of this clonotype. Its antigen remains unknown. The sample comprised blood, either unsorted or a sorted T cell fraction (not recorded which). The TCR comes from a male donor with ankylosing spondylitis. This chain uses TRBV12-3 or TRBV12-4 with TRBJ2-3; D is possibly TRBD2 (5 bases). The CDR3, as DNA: TGTGCCAGCAGCCGGACTCCTAGCACAGATACGCAGTATTTT. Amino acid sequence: CASSRTPSTDTQYF.